This TCR beta chain was recovered during a study of read filtering for tumor transcriptome and immune sequencing. Study findings and constraints: Even smaller IR-seq throughput identified most shared clonotypes.

Every patient had bone marrow sampled while the disease was active. This clonotype has ten or more counts. Its antigen is still unknown. Per the germline V gene, CDR1 is GTSNPN and CDR2 is SVGIG (reference sequence). The CDR3 has 13 amino acids. V was clipped by 0 bases and J by 6 bases, with 12 bases between them. This library used around 0.4 ug RNA and molecular barcoded adaptors spanning alpha/delta and beta/gamma chains. TCRdb recomputed calls from the reads with MiXCR, one row per CDR3 protein. The table shows roughly 41,000 distinct CDR3 sequences, with roughly an eighth occurring only once. The V gene is TRBV30, the J gene TRBJ2-7; no clear D gene. Sequenced input: a population of CD138-negative cells sorted from bone marrow. This TCR came from a donor at least 40 years old with multiple myeloma. The DNA for the CDR3 is TGTGCCTGGAGTGTAATGGCAGGATCCGAGCAGTACTTC. Its translation: CAWSVMAGSEQYF. Full variable domain (outside the CDR3, taken from reference TRBV30 and TRBJ2-7): SQTIHQWPATLVQPVGSPLSLECTVEGTSNPNLYWYRQAAGRGLQLLFYSVGIGQISSEVPQNLSASRPQDRQFILSSKKLLLSDSGFYLCAWSVMAGSEQYFGPGTRLTVT.